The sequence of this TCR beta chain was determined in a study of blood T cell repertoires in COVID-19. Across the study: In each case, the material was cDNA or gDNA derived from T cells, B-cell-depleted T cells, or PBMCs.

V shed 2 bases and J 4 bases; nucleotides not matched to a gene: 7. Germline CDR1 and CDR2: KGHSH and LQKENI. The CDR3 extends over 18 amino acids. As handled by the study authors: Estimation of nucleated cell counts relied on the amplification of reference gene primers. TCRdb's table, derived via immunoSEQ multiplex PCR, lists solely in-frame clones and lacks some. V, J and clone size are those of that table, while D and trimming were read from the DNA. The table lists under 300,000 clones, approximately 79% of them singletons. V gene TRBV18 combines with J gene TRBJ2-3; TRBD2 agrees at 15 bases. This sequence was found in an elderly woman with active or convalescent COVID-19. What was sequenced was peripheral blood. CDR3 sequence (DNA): TGTGCCAGCTCACCAACTCCGGGACTAGCGGGGGGTGCAGATACGCAGTATTTT. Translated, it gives CASSPTPGLAGGADTQYF.